One sample yielded the 8 T cell receptor beta chains listed below, sequenced in a study of vaccination and CD4 T cells after COVID-19 (dated by TCRdb to 2022 to 2024). The library was produced with PCR. Sequencer: Illumina iSeq 100. DNA from cultured CD4+ T cells was subjected to TCR sequencing with the Oncomine TCR Beta short-read assay at the Johns Hopkins FTIC core. TCRdb's own reprocessing of the public reads used fastp at Q25 and MiXCR and kept productive beta chains. Rows are unified per CDR3 protein, each entry keeping the most common DNA and genes. Present in this sample are some 11,000 distinct CDR3 sequences, roughly 48% of which were seen just once. Jointly, the top ten make up roughly 22% of the sample. No antigen has been assigned to these receptors. Read against the paper, the sample's treatment or condition label means: approximately nine-day PBMC culture with coronavirus spike peptide pools or control peptides (ViraFEST assay).

Sequenced input: CD4+ T cells from blood, cultured in vitro. These receptors came from a human donor who had recovered from COVID-19.

This clonotype was detected only a few times. V usage is TRBV7-9 and J usage is TRBJ2-3; 8 bases match TRBD2. The V segment lost 4 bases and the J segment 1 base; nucleotides outside the gene matches: 7. In germline, CDR1 is SEHNR, CDR2 FQNEAQ (reference sequence). The CDR3 has 16 amino acids. CDR3 in amino acids: CASSYPSGGGTDTQYF. The CDR3 nucleotides are TGTGCCAGCAGCTACCCCTCGGGGGGGGGCACAGATACGCAGTATTTT.

V gene TRBV6-1 combines with J gene TRBJ2-5; 11 bases align to TRBD1. The J segment lost 4 bases and the V segment lost 2 bases, leaving 3 bases of the junction unmatched. CDR1 and CDR2 from the germline V gene are MNHNS and SASEGT. CDR3 length equals 15 residues. Here the CDR3 DNA reads TGTGCCAGCAGTGAATTAGGGACAGGGGGAGAGACCCAGTACTTC. Translated: CASSELGTGGETQYF.

V is TRBV6-4 and J is TRBJ2-3; TRBD2 matches 8 bases. The CDR3 has 15 amino acids. Germline V gives CDR1 MRHNA, CDR2 SNTAGT. Trimming removed 3 bases from V and 6 bases from J; junction bases left unmatched: 8. This CDR3 reads CASSEGREVTDTQYF. The CDR3 coding sequence is TGTGCCAGCAGTGAGGGGCGGGAGGTGACGGATACGCAGTATTTT.

This chain connects TRBV27 to TRBJ2-7, with 7 nucleotides matching TRBD2. Germline values: CDR1 MNHEY, CDR2 SMNVEV (reference sequence). CDR3 length equals 16 residues. The junction had 9 bases not matched to a gene; V was cut back by 4 bases and J by 0 bases. CDR3 loop: CASSWVSGASSYEQYF. In nucleotides, the CDR3 is TGTGCCAGCAGTTGGGTCAGCGGGGCCAGCTCCTACGAGCAGTACTTC.

The V gene is TRBV11-3, the J gene TRBJ2-1, with TRBD2 as a possible D gene (5 bases). This CDR3 contains 17 residues. Trimming stripped 5 bases from V and 7 bases from J, with 24 bases between. Germline V CDR1 and CDR2: SGHNT, YENEEA. CDR3 in DNA: TGTGCCAGCAGCCGAGGATGGAGGCACGGACTTGGGAATGAGCAGTTCTTC. Its translation is CASSRGWRHGLGNEQFF.

This clonotype was detected only a few times. The chain employs TRBV2 and TRBJ2-2; possibly TRBD2 for D (6 bases). The V gene lost 7 bases and the J gene lost 7 bases, with 13 bases spanning the gap. Per the germline V gene, CDR1 is SNHLY and CDR2 is FYNNEI. There are 13 residues in the CDR3. The CDR3 reads CASTRGYNGELFF. The CDR3 DNA sequence: TGTGCCAGCACTCGGGGGTATAACGGGGAGCTGTTTTTT.

This clonotype is classed as large. The junction departs from the called germline gene at one end, perhaps through a read error. This chain connects TRBV11-2 to TRBJ2-7, with 9 nucleotides matching TRBD1. The germline V gene has CDR1 SGHAT and CDR2 FQNNGV. The CDR3 extends over 16 amino acids. CDR3 coding DNA: TGTGCCAGCAGCATAGAGGGGGGGACAGGGAGTACGGAGCAGTACTTC. This gives the protein CASSIEGGTGSTEQYF.

The chain uses TRBV12-3 or TRBV12-4 and TRBJ2-7, with 10 bases that match TRBD2. The CDR3 is made up of 20 amino acids. V lost 0 bases and J lost 4; bases outside the gene matches: 18. The CDR3 sequence: CASSLALGQGRLAGVYEQYF. The CDR3, as DNA: TGTGCCAGCAGTTTAGCCCTCGGACAGGGTCGGCTAGCGGGAGTGTACGAGCAGTACTTC.